This entry concerns a single TCR beta chain. This clone was seen ten or more times. This clone's antigen is unknown. The read comes to an end 3 residues before the CDR3 does, leaving the germline J gene to fill in the end. V loses 7 bases of germline sequence and J loses 2 bases, and the interval between the two ends is 4 bases. The germline V gene gives CDR1 as KGHSH and CDR2 as LQKENI. The CDR3, cysteine through phenylalanine, is 11 amino acids long. The DNA has 24 bases, all within the CDR3, and is read from base 1. The entry originates in a study of T cell clonality in common variable immunodeficiency (dated by TCRdb to 2015 to 2017). The study at large found these results: Even though DNA input was equal, the average per sample came to roughly 80,000 unique sequences for controls compared with approximately 29,000 for CVID samples. The authors noted that sequencing repertoires of T cell subpopulations would be needed to clarify what caused the increased clonality in CVID. Increased TCRbeta clonality was found in CVID subjects compared with healthy controls (t-test p = 0.018), with the increase being most characteristic of about a third of subjects. CVID TCRbeta sequences reportedly showed fewer deletions and N-nucleotide insertions and lacked highly modified clones with 13 or more V deletions. Fewer TCRbeta clones were shared among CVID subjects than among healthy controls (p < 0.0001). Patient heterogeneity within the CVID cohort put limits on correlating repertoire features with clinical complications.

Equivalent amounts of genomic DNA from CVID and control samples were used as sequencing input. For every sample, a 60 bp segment covering the rearranged TCRbeta CDR3 region was amplified and then sequenced. The immunoSEQ assay, a bias-corrected multiplex PCR with high-throughput sequencing, was employed for TCRbeta amplification. The paper's data handling went like this. Every unique nucleotide sequence was considered a clone and was annotated with V, D and J genes, copy number and frequency. Sequences were labeled productive if in frame, and non-productive if out of frame or containing stop codons. As previously described, Shannon's entropy was used to calculate clonality. The predicted amino acid sequences of productive clones were used to derive mean CDR3 Kyte-Doolittle hydropathy. Using the R hclust function, scaled V gene usage was clustered hierarchically with Manhattan distance and complete linkage. Clone sharing by CDR3 amino acid sequence was assessed by resampling 12 repertoires per group over 100 rounds. The repertoires were searched for some 70 published EBV-specific TCRbeta sequences and 245 published CMV-specific TCRbeta sequences. Analysis left out a couple of CVID samples that produced under 10,000 sequences, so fewer than 55 CVID repertoires remained. Here the immuneACCESS table is served through TCRdb, limited to in-frame sequences with V and J called. Missing clones are a known gap in these copies; in checked studies unresolved V genes cover under half, and the rest lacks a known reason. That table gives V, J and clone size, and the DNA gave D and trimming. For this sample the table reports some 42,000 clones, with no clone seen just once. The ten largest clones add up to approximately 6% of the sample.

Standard criteria were used to diagnose CVID, namely serum IgG, IgA and/or IgM reduced below the normal range together with specific antibody deficiency. There were around 43 subjects in the CVID group (roughly 15 female and roughly 29 male), ranging in age from 9 to 64 years, with a mean age of 40. Both CVID patients and healthy controls were predominantly of Caucasian heritage. At the time of study participation, every CVID subject had been on replacement immunoglobulin therapy for at least one year. No CVID subject was ill or taking immunomodulatory or immunosuppressive medication when blood was collected. From each donor, 5 to 8 ml of heparinized peripheral whole blood was collected. Genomic DNA from adults with common variable immune deficiency (CVID) and from healthy adult controls was the source for sequencing TCRbeta CDR3 repertoires. To isolate peripheral blood mononuclear cells, diluted blood was subjected to density centrifugation over Hypaque 1077 or Ficoll-Paque. Genomic DNA was obtained from unsorted mononuclear cells through either Qiagen column purification or a centrifugation-based method.

The chain is encoded by TRBV18 joined to TRBJ2-3, with no D gene named confidently. This TCR was sampled from a human donor with common variable immunodeficiency. Sequenced: peripheral blood mononuclear cells. The DNA read from the CDR3 is TGTGCCAGCTATCTCACAGATACG. The translation is CASYLTDT. In full, the CDR3 is CASYLTDTQYF.